A selection of T cell receptor beta chains follows, all from one sample in a study of patients and donors after allogeneic stem cell transplantation. A single record per CDR3 protein comes from TCRdb applying MiXCR to the RT-PCR reads. This table has hundreds of thousands of distinct CDR3 sequences, under 20% appearing once. The sequenced sample consisted of blood, either unsorted or a sorted T cell fraction (not recorded which). The origin of the receptors is a human donor who was either an allogeneic HSCT recipient or a stem cell or donor lymphocyte infusion donor (not recorded which). It is not recorded whose cells these are; they may come from a transplant donor. Each CDR3 is given with its conserved first and last residue. Fields, in order: clone size, V gene, D gene, J gene, CDR3 DNA, CDR3 protein. A D gene is named only where the DNA matches it firmly. Only part of the rows carry a size: once, few, many, or a class if the clone is expanded.

many	TRBV4-3	NA	TRBJ2-7	TGCGCCAGCAGCCAAGGTTGGACGCTGACCTACGAGCAGTACTTC	CASSQGWTLTYEQYF
few	TRBV5-1	NA	TRBJ1-1	TGCGCCAGCAAGGATTTTGAAATGAACACTGAAGCTTTCTTT	CASKDFEMNTEAFF
NA	TRBV12-3/TRBV12-4	TRBD1	TRBJ1-5	TGTGCCAGCAGTTTGACGACAGGGACTAATCAGCCCCAGCATTTT	CASSLTTGTNQPQHF
NA	TRBV20-1	TRBD1	TRBJ1-1	TGCAGTGCTAGAGGTGGACAGGGGAAAGGGGTTTTCTTT	CSARGGQGKGVFF
few	TRBV4-2	TRBD2	TRBJ2-1	TGTGCCAGCAGCCAGGAGGCGGGGGGCCCATACAATGAGCAGTTCTTC	CASSQEAGGPYNEQFF
few	TRBV5-5	NA	TRBJ2-7	TGTGCCAGCAGCTCTTGGACAGGCGGGGATTTAGTATACGAGCAGTACTTC	CASSSWTGGDLVYEQYF
few	TRBV6-5	NA	TRBJ1-6	TGTGCCAGCAGTTACTCGTCGGACAGATATTCACCCCTCCACTTT	CASSYSSDRYSPLHF
few	TRBV6-2/TRBV6-3	NA	TRBJ2-7	TGTGCCAGCAGATATATACGGGGCCAACCCTACGAGCAGTACTTC	CASRYIRGQPYEQYF
few	TRBV6-2/TRBV6-3	TRBD1	TRBJ1-1	TGTGCCAGCAGTATTGCCAGGGGGACTGAAGCTTTCTTT	CASSIARGTEAFF
many	TRBV20-1	TRBD2	TRBJ2-1	TGCAGTGCTAGGACGATAGCGGGAGGGCCTAGCTACAATGAGCAGTTCTTC	CSARTIAGGPSYNEQFF
NA	TRBV5-1	TRBD2	TRBJ2-7	TGCGCCAGCAGCCCCCGGGGGGTAGGGCCCTCCTACGAGCAGTACTTC	CASSPRGVGPSYEQYF
NA	TRBV13	NA	TRBJ1-1	TGTGCCAGCAGCTTAGTTTGGCTCTCAGAAGCTTTCTTT	CASSLVWLSEAFF
few	TRBV14	TRBD1	TRBJ1-1	TGTGCCAGCAGCGATGGGACAGGGGGCGCGGCCACTGAAGCTTTCTTT	CASSDGTGGAATEAFF
few	TRBV6-5	TRBD1	TRBJ1-3	TGTGCCAGCAGTTACAGGACAGGGGGCGGAGGGAACACCATATATTTT	CASSYRTGGGGNTIYF
many	TRBV24-1	NA	TRBJ2-7	TGTGCCACCAGTGATGGAAGGGTGGGGACCTACGAGCAGTACTTC	CATSDGRVGTYEQYF
few	TRBV6-5	NA	TRBJ1-2	TGTGCCAGCAGTTACTCGAAGTCAGCCTATGGCTACACCTTC	CASSYSKSAYGYTF
few	TRBV12-3/TRBV12-4	NA	TRBJ2-5	TGTGCCAGCAGTTCGGACTCGGGGGAGACCCAGTACTTC	CASSSDSGETQYF